The next 10 T cell receptor beta chains were all read from a single sample in a study of T cells in Graves' hyperthyroidism and ophthalmopathy. Researchers amplified the TCR beta CDR3 regions from RNA transcripts. Researchers ran a first-round RT-PCR on the TCR CDR3 using the HTBI primer set. MiXCR, applied by TCRdb to the multiplex PCR reads, yields one record per CDR3 protein. This table has roughly 630,000 distinct CDR3 sequences, approximately 14% appearing once. The sequencing input was blood. The receptors originated from a woman aged 25 to 39 with Graves' hyperthyroidism.

The table lists this clonotype with a few counts. The chain joins TRBV9 to TRBJ1-2, with 9 bases lining up with TRBD1. CDR3 size: 17 residues. Trimming took 4 bases from V and 4 from J; bases not matched to a gene: 14. The germline CDR1 and CDR2 sequences are SGDLS and YYNGEE. The CDR3 region is CASSIVPGTGTSYGYTF. CDR3 sequence (DNA): TGTGCCAGCAGCATCGTACCGGGGACAGGGACTTCCTATGGCTACACCTTC. The full variable domain, its missing parts supplied by reference TRBV9 and TRBJ1-2, is DSGVTQTPKHLITATGQRVTLRCSPRSGDLSVYWYQQSLDQGLQFLIQYYNGEERAKGNILERFSAQQFPDLHSELNLSSLELGDSALYFCASSIVPGTGTSYGYTFGSGTRLTVV.

This clonotype has just a few counts. This CDR3 reads CASSSLPNPTGEQFF. The CDR3 bases are TGTGCCAGCAGCTCCTTACCCAACCCTACGGGTGAGCAGTTCTTC. The chain links TRBV7-9 to TRBJ2-1; D is undetermined. Germline V gene lookup returns CDR1 SEHNR and CDR2 FQNEAQ (reference sequence). The CDR3 totals 15 residues. The V end was cut by 4 bases, the J end by 9 bases, with 19 bases between. Drawing the rest from reference TRBV7-9 and TRBJ2-1, the complete variable domain is DTGVSQNPRHKITKRGQNVTFRCDPISEHNRLYWYRQTLGQGPEFLTYFQNEAQLEKSRLLSDRFSAERPKGSFSTLEIQRTEQGDSAMYLCASSSLPNPTGEQFFGPGTRLTVL.

Concerning this clonotype: This may be a read error, as it is one base from a much larger clone. The V gene is TRBV6-2 or TRBV6-3, the J gene TRBJ2-7; D not resolved. Between the trimmed V and J ends, which lost 4 bases and 3 bases, there was a span of 19 bases. Germline V lookup: CDR1 MNHEY, CDR2 SVGEGT. The CDR3 consists of 16 residues. The chain's CDR3 is CASSCQVYRANYEQYF. The CDR3 coding sequence is TGTGCCAGCAGTTGCCAGGTGTACCGGGCCAACTACGAGCAGTACTTC.

The J gene is TRBJ2-3, the V gene TRBV5-6; D is tentatively TRBD1 or TRBD2 (6 bases each). Germline V gene sequence: CDR1 SGHDT, CDR2 YYEEEE. V lost 1 base and J 3 bases, leaving 18 bases between the germline ends. CDR3 length: 17 residues. DNA for the CDR3: TGTGCCAGCAGCTTGTTCATATCGGAGGGGGTAACAGATACGCAGTATTTT. The encoded protein is CASSLFISEGVTDTQYF.

V is TRBV9 and J is TRBJ2-7, with TRBD1 identical over 11 bases. This CDR3 has 14 residues. CDR1 SGDLS and CDR2 YYNGEE come from the germline V gene. With 4 bases clipped from V and 6 bases from J, the junction kept 6 bases outside the gene matches. For the CDR3, the DNA is TGTGCCAGCAGCCCTCGGACAGGGGGCGGCGAGCAGTACTTC. Translation gives CASSPRTGGGEQYF.

The chain employs TRBV5-1 and TRBJ1-6; D gene unclear. CDR1 SGHRS and CDR2 YFSETQ come from the germline V gene. CDR3 length: 15 amino acids. V lost 0 bases to trimming and J lost 7 bases, with 11 bases between them. The CDR3 nucleotides are TGCGCCAGCAGCTTGGCCATGAAAGCGAATTCACCCCTCCACTTT. As protein: CASSLAMKANSPLHF.

This clonotype has ten or more counts. The chain has TRBV11-2 and TRBJ2-7; the D gene is possibly TRBD2 (5 bases). CDR3 length: 15 amino acids. Germline lookup yields CDR1 SGHAT and CDR2 FQNNGV. V was pared by 1 base and J by 5 bases, with 15 bases between. The CDR3 reads CASSLGLATTNEQYF. DNA for the CDR3: TGTGCCAGCAGCTTAGGGTTAGCGACGACCAACGAGCAGTACTTC.

The chain is built from TRBV3-1 and TRBJ2-7; 7 bases are shared with TRBD1. Losses at the gene ends were 2 bases for V and 4 bases for J; bases not matched to a gene: 2. Germline V gives CDR1 LGHDT, CDR2 YNNKEL (reference sequence). The CDR3 runs 13 residues. CDR3 protein: CASSQLQGYEQYF. The CDR3, as DNA: TGTGCCAGCAGCCAACTACAGGGGTACGAGCAGTACTTC.

The table lists this clonotype with many counts. The genes are TRBV18 and TRBJ2-3; tentatively, D is TRBD1 (8 bases). Germline CDR1 reads KGHSH; CDR2 reads LQKENI. Trimming removed 11 bases from V and 2 bases from J, with 23 bases in between. CDR3 length: 16 residues. DNA for the CDR3: TGTGCCCAAAACTCCCAGGGGGCGGGAGTCACAGATACGCAGTATTTT. It encodes CAQNSQGAGVTDTQYF.

The table lists this clonotype with a few counts. The genes are TRBV10-3 and TRBJ2-6, with D perhaps assigned TRBD1 or TRBD2 (6 bases each). V shed 4 bases and J shed 0 bases, with 13 bases lying between them. The CDR3 length is 17 residues. The germline CDR1 and CDR2 sequences are ENHRY and SYGVKD. The CDR3 bases are TGTGCCATCAGTGTGGGGGGCGGCCCCTCTGGGGCCAACGTCCTGACTTTC. Translation gives CAISVGGGPSGANVLTF.